One and the same sample provided the 18 T cell receptor beta chains below, sequenced in a study of blood T cell repertoires in COVID-19. Profiled with immunoSEQ multiplex PCR; TCRdb holds only in-frame clones, not every one. The table has about 39,000 clones, approximately 85% seen once. Input material: peripheral blood. The receptors stem from a man aged 60-69 years with acute or convalescent COVID-19.

This chain uses TRBV25-1 with TRBJ2-2; D gene ambiguous. CDR1 and CDR2 (germline): MGHDK, SYGVNS. The V end was cut by 3 bases, the J end by 5 bases, with 16 bases between. The CDR3 runs to 16 residues. CDR3 coding DNA: TGTGCCAGCAGTGACACAATTCGCTTCGGGACCGGGGAGCTGTTTTTT. This encodes CASSDTIRFGTGELFF.

The chain employs TRBV5-1 and TRBJ2-6; D is undetermined. CDR1 SGHRS and CDR2 YFSETQ come from the germline V gene. V shed 4 bases and J shed 0 bases, with 14 bases lying between them. This CDR3 region has 17 residues. The CDR3 DNA sequence: TGCGCCAGCAGCGCGGCAGTTACACTCTCTGGGGCCAACGTCCTGACTTTC. Amino acid sequence: CASSAAVTLSGANVLTF.

The chain combines TRBV29-1 with TRBJ2-3; weak D call: TRBD2 (6 bases). The ends were cut back, 4 bases at V and 6 bases at J, with 11 bases in the middle. The CDR3 spans 12 residues. CDR1 and CDR2 from the germline V gene are SQVTM and ANQGSEA. CDR3 residues: CSVGGGRDTQYF. The CDR3 DNA sequence: TGCAGCGTTGGGGGAGGAAGGGATACGCAGTATTTT.

The chain recombines TRBV11-1 with TRBJ1-6, with 7 bases that match TRBD1. Unmatched junction bases numbered 5, after V lost 3 bases and J lost 12 bases. CDR1 SGHAT and CDR2 FQDESV come from the germline V gene (reference sequence). The CDR3 extends over 13 amino acids. The CDR3 bases are TGTGCCAGCAGCTTCCAGGGGGTTTTACCCCTCCACTTT. Its protein is CASSFQGVLPLHF.

Only one count was recorded for this clone. The chain combines TRBV28 with TRBJ2-3; the D gene is possibly TRBD2 (6 bases). CDR1 MDHEN and CDR2 SYDVKM come from the germline V gene. Trimming left V 2 bases short and J 2 bases short, with 11 bases between. The CDR3 has 15 amino acids. As DNA, the CDR3 is TGTGCCAGCAGTTTAGGACTAAGGATCACAGATACGCAGTATTTT. Translating gives CASSLGLRITDTQYF.

V usage is TRBV19 and J usage is TRBJ1-1; 7 bases agree with TRBD1. With 2 bases clipped from V and 1 base from J, the junction kept 1 base outside the gene matches. CDR1 LNHDA and CDR2 SQIVND come from the germline V gene (reference sequence). The CDR3 loop spans 14 amino acids. This CDR3 is CASSIRTGNTEAFF. The CDR3 coding sequence is TGTGCCAGTAGTATACGGACAGGGAACACTGAAGCTTTCTTT. Variable domain in full (rest from reference TRBV19 and TRBJ1-1): DGGITQSPKYLFRKEGQNVTLSCEQNLNHDAMYWYRQDPGQGLRLIYYSQIVNDFQKGDIAEGYSVSREKKESFPLTVTSAQKNPTAFYLCASSIRTGNTEAFFGQGTRLTVV.

J is TRBJ2-1 and V is TRBV29-1, with TRBD1 as a possible D gene (5 bases). Trimming removed 0 bases from V and 15 bases from J, with 12 bases in between. Germline V gene sequence: CDR1 SQVTM, CDR2 ANQGSEA. CDR3 length: 11 amino acids. This chain's CDR3 is CSVEDPGLLFF. The CDR3 DNA is TGCAGCGTTGAAGATCCAGGGTTACTGTTCTTC.

In its sample, this clone was seen once. The chain combines TRBV3-1 (or the pseudogene TRBV3-2) with TRBJ2-3; 12 nucleotides align to TRBD2. The germline V gene encodes CDR1 LGHDT and CDR2 YNNKEL (reference sequence). The CDR3 has 17 amino acids. V trimming: 0 bases; J trimming: 5 bases; junction bases outside the gene matches: 6. Written as DNA, the CDR3 is TGTGCCAGCAGCCAAGATCAAGGACTAGCGGGGAGAGATACGCAGTATTTT. Translation gives CASSQDQGLAGRDTQYF.

The chain employs TRBV6-5 and TRBJ1-6; the D is unclear. CDR3 size: 13 residues. Germline lookup yields CDR1 MNHEY and CDR2 SVGAGI. V lost 6 bases and J 7 bases, leaving 10 bases between the germline ends. The CDR3 DNA follows: TGTGCCAGCAGGAAGGAGAGGAATTCACCCCTCCACTTT. This translates into CASRKERNSPLHF.

This sequence joins TRBV2 and TRBJ1-6; maybe TRBD1 (5 bases). V gave up 7 bases and J gave up 7 bases, with 14 bases separating them. In germline, CDR1 is SNHLY, CDR2 FYNNEI. The CDR3 contains 14 residues. The CDR3 nucleotides are TGTGCCAGCAAGCTGCCCGGGGGGAATTCACCCCTCCACTTT. Protein product: CASKLPGGNSPLHF.

The V call is TRBV6-6, the J call TRBJ2-1; TRBD1 agrees at 8 bases. The length of the CDR3 is 12 residues. The germline V gene encodes CDR1 MNHNY and CDR2 SVGAGI (reference sequence). The J segment lost 8 bases and the V segment lost 8 bases, leaving 5 bases of the junction unmatched. CDR3 loop: CASGTGYDEQFF. The CDR3 region has the DNA TGTGCCAGCGGGACAGGATATGATGAGCAGTTCTTC.

CDR3 nucleotides: TGTGCCAGCAGCCCCAATGGGGACAGGAATAATTCACCCCTCCACTTT. It translates to CASSPNGDRNNSPLHF. The chain joins TRBV5-5 to TRBJ1-6; 8 bases are a match to TRBD1. Germline V lookup: CDR1 SGHKS, CDR2 YYEKEE (reference sequence). With 4 bases clipped from V and 5 bases from J, the junction kept 8 bases outside the gene matches. The CDR3 extends over 16 amino acids.

The chain couples TRBV6-5 to TRBJ2-3, with TRBD2 as a possible D gene (6 bases). The CDR3 loop spans 14 amino acids. Germline V lookup: CDR1 MNHEY, CDR2 SVGAGI. V was pared by 6 bases and J by 3 bases, with 13 bases between. Here the CDR3 reads CASRAGTQTDTQYF. CDR3 DNA sequence: TGTGCCAGCAGGGCCGGGACTCAGACAGATACGCAGTATTTT.

The chain joins TRBV20-1 to TRBJ1-1; D call uncertain. Germline CDR1 and CDR2: DFQATT and SNEGSKA (reference sequence). The V and J ends lost 3 bases and 6 bases respectively, with 8 bases between them. The CDR3 runs 11 residues. CDR3 in amino acids: CSASGGAEAFF. As DNA, the CDR3 is TGCAGTGCTAGTGGAGGAGCTGAAGCTTTCTTT.

This rearrangement joins TRBV2 to TRBJ2-2; 11 bases match TRBD2. V was pared by 8 bases and J by 0 bases, with 8 bases of the junction left unmatched. The CDR3 is 17 amino acids. Germline V lookup: CDR1 SNHLY, CDR2 FYNNEI. CDR3 residues: CASRLAGGTANTGELFF. In DNA form, the CDR3 reads TGTGCCAGCCGTCTAGCGGGAGGAACCGCGAACACCGGGGAGCTGTTTTTT.

The chain recombines TRBV30 with TRBJ2-2; 7 positions match TRBD1. The CDR3 loop spans 14 amino acids. From germline, CDR1 is GTSNPN and CDR2 SVGIG (reference sequence). With V trimmed by 3 bases and J by 3 bases, 4 bases remained unmatched. The CDR3 sequence: CAWRNRGDTGELFF. As DNA, the CDR3 is TGTGCCTGGAGGAACAGGGGAGACACCGGGGAGCTGTTTTTT.

The CDR3 spells CASSYSVGGADTQYF. CDR3 DNA: TGTGCCAGCAGTTACTCGGTGGGCGGGGCAGATACGCAGTATTTT. This chain joins TRBV6-2 or TRBV6-3 and TRBJ2-3, with D possibly matching TRBD2 (6 bases). This CDR3 region has 15 residues. V was shortened by 0 bases and J by 4 bases, with 11 bases between the two germline ends. Germline values: CDR1 MNHEY, CDR2 SVGEGT.

The V call is TRBV2, the J call TRBJ1-1, with a tentative D call TRBD1 (6 bases). The CDR3 spans 14 residues. The ends were cut back, 9 bases at V and 0 bases at J, with 14 bases in the middle. Germline CDR1 is SNHLY and CDR2 is FYNNEI. The CDR3, as DNA: TGTGCCAGGACGAGGGGGTCCATGAACACTGAAGCTTTCTTT. Protein: CARTRGSMNTEAFF.